This note documents a single TCR beta chain sequence. Its antigen is not identified. The entry originates in a study of lymphopenia after photon versus proton radiotherapy. Whole-study results and caveats: Larger post-nadir TCR diversity loss correlated inversely with survival in deceased patients. Relative stability marked proton patients; photon patients lost diversity and naive cells.

Repertoires were generated with immunoSEQ multiplex PCR, while TCRdb's copy carries only in-frame clones and drops some. Of about 20,000 clones listed, around nine tenths are singletons. Losses at the gene ends were 5 bases for V and 3 bases for J; bases not matched to a gene: 9. Germline CDR1 reads SGHRS; CDR2 reads YFSETQ. CDR3 length: 16 amino acids. The sequencing used peripheral blood, collected from a patient treated with proton-based radiotherapy. This clonotype was obtained from a man aged 70-80 years with pancreatic cancer. V gene TRBV5-1 combines with J gene TRBJ2-1; 9 bases are a match to TRBD1. This CDR3 is CASSVSTGGDYNEQFF. The CDR3 region has the DNA TGCGCCAGCAGTGTCTCGACAGGGGGGGACTACAATGAGCAGTTCTTC.